Included here is one TCR beta chain sequence, with context. The antigen is undetermined. The authors extracted RNA and reverse transcribed it into cDNA as the sequencing template. Assay used: immunoSEQ multiplex PCR; TCRdb lists only in-frame clones, some missing. Here the sample spans around 210,000 clones, 56% being singletons. Germline-derived CDR1 and CDR2 are SEHNR and FQNEAQ (reference sequence). The germline V and J ends were trimmed by 11 bases and 0 bases, with 16 bases remaining between them. This CDR3 has 14 residues. This record comes from a study of CD8+ T cells in alopecia areata. CD4+ and CD8+ T cells were sorted from PBMCs stained for CD3, CD4 and CD8. Findings and caveats of the study: Normal skin's resident alphabeta T cells are sequenced alongside lesional scalp T cells. Possibly because of HLA-related factors, TCR sharing was less clear across patients than in mice. It was lesional scalp, especially alopecia totalis/universalis, that showed higher clonality than normal scalp.

The sequence was obtained from a human donor in good health. The specimen was CD8+ T cells sorted from blood. This chain links TRBV7-9 with TRBJ1-2; D gene uncertain. CDR3 protein: CASQGGLSNYGYTF. CDR3 sequence (DNA): TGTGCCTCCCAAGGAGGACTCTCTAACTATGGCTACACCTTC.